This entry lists 22 T cell receptor beta chains sequenced from one sample in a study of T-cell memory formation after mild COVID-19 (dated by TCRdb to the early 2020s). Libraries were prepared through 5' RACE. The listed sequencing device is Illumina NovaSeq 6000. Through fastp at Q25 and MiXCR, TCRdb rebuilt clones from the public reads, retaining in-frame beta chains. Every CDR3 protein is listed once, alongside the most common genes and DNA of its rows. The sample table holds 170,000 or so distinct CDR3 sequences, of which roughly 31% were seen once. The ten top clones hold around 13% of the sample. Sequenced input: PBMCs or a T cell subset sorted from them (not recorded which). These receptor sequences come from an adult woman who had mild COVID-19 (a few samples of this study predate the infection). The sample titles of this study are shuffled in the database, so cell type and time point are left out; the donor was told from shared clones.

This clonotype has only a few counts. This chain uses TRBV24-1 with TRBJ2-3, with D possibly being TRBD1 (6 bases). Trimming stripped 4 bases from V and 3 bases from J, with 16 bases between. Germline V gives CDR1 KGHDR, CDR2 SFDVKD. The CDR3 length is 16 residues. The CDR3 DNA follows: TGTGCCACCAGTGACGTTGTCAGGGGTGGAACAGATACGCAGTATTTT. It yields the protein CATSDVVRGGTDTQYF.

The chain uses TRBV5-1 and TRBJ2-7; TRBD1 matches at 7 bases. The CDR3 loop spans 16 amino acids. V was pared by 0 bases and J by 3 bases, with 9 bases of the junction left unmatched. Looked up from germline, CDR1 is SGHRS and CDR2 is YFSETQ. The DNA for the CDR3 is TGCGCCAGCAGCTTGGCGCCCGGGACAGACTACTACGAGCAGTACTTC. It specifies CASSLAPGTDYYEQYF.

This chain links TRBV4-1 with TRBJ1-1, with D uncertain. CDR1 MGHRA and CDR2 YSYEKL come from the germline V gene. The V and J ends lost 0 bases and 0 bases respectively, with 11 bases between them. This CDR3 region has 16 residues. CDR3 residues: CASSQDKTALNTEAFF. The CDR3 DNA is TGCGCCAGCAGCCAAGATAAGACGGCCTTGAACACTGAAGCTTTCTTT.

This clonotype was observed a few times. This sequence joins TRBV20-1 and TRBJ2-5; D is uncertain. V gave up 3 bases and J gave up 5 bases, with 10 bases separating them. CDR3 size: 12 residues. Germline CDR1 DFQATT, CDR2 SNEGSKA (reference sequence). The CDR3 here is CSARLRRETQYF. CDR3 nucleotides: TGCAGTGCTAGGCTTCGAAGGGAGACCCAGTACTTC.

This clonotype was detected only a few times. CDR3 residues: CASSRERYEQYF. CDR3 bases: TGTGCCAGCTCCCGGGAGCGCTACGAGCAGTACTTC. The genes are TRBV18 and TRBJ2-7; possibly TRBD2 for D (6 bases). Germline-derived CDR1 and CDR2 are KGHSH and LQKENI. The germline V and J ends were trimmed by 6 bases and 3 bases, with 9 bases remaining between them. The CDR3 has 12 amino acids.

This clonotype was found a few times. V is TRBV6-2 or TRBV6-3 and J is TRBJ1-5; TRBD1 matches at 7 bases. From germline, CDR1 is MNHEY and CDR2 SVGEGT. This CDR3 spans 17 amino acids. J lost 5 bases, V lost 1 base, and 11 bases had no gene match. The CDR3 DNA reads TGTGCCAGCAGTTACTTCCTTGGCAGGGGGGGGGATCAGCCCCAGCATTTT. Protein sequence: CASSYFLGRGGDQPQHF.

V and J are TRBV2 and TRBJ1-2; 7 bases map to TRBD1. Trimming cost V 4 bases and J 2 bases; bases outside gene matches: 13. There are 17 residues in the CDR3. Germline loops: CDR1 SNHLY, CDR2 FYNNEI. CDR3 region: CASSVSTGTEENYGYTF. The CDR3 nucleotides read TGTGCCAGCAGTGTCAGTACCGGGACAGAGGAAAACTATGGCTACACCTTC.

The CDR3 DNA reads TGTGCCAGCAGCTCTAGCGGGGGGGTCCTCGATGAGCAGTTCTTC. It is translated as CASSSSGGVLDEQFF. The V call is TRBV7-3, the J call TRBJ2-1; TRBD2 agrees at 12 bases. The CDR3 length is 15 residues. Losses at the gene ends were 4 bases for V and 8 bases for J; bases not matched to a gene: 6. Germline values: CDR1 SGHTA, CDR2 FQGTGA.

The sample holds a few counts of this clonotype. The CDR3 DNA reads TGTGCCAGCAGCCACGGGACTAGCGGGGGCCAAGAGACCCAGTACTTC. Encoded protein: CASSHGTSGGQETQYF. V usage is TRBV3-1 and J usage is TRBJ2-5; 14 nucleotides align to TRBD2. Losses at the gene ends were 3 bases for V and 1 base for J; bases not matched to a gene: 1. This CDR3 spans 16 amino acids. Germline V gives CDR1 LGHDT, CDR2 YNNKEL (reference sequence).

The table lists this clonotype with a few counts. J is TRBJ1-1 and V is TRBV6-5, with a weak D call TRBD1 (6 bases). The germline CDR1 and CDR2 sequences are MNHEY and SVGAGI. V was shortened by 6 bases and J by 1 base, with 15 bases between the two germline ends. CDR3 length: 15 residues. The CDR3 DNA reads TGTGCCAGCAGACGATCCGGGACATCGAACACTGAAGCTTTCTTT. Its protein product is CASRRSGTSNTEAFF.

This clonotype was detected ten times or more. As DNA, the CDR3 is TGTGCCAGCAGCAAGGACTTGAGCTCCTACAATGAGCAGTTCTTC. Translation gives CASSKDLSSYNEQFF. This chain uses TRBV11-2 with TRBJ2-1; D possibly corresponds to TRBD2 (5 bases). Germline V CDR1 and CDR2: SGHAT, FQNNGV. V lost 5 bases, J lost 0 bases, and 11 bases lay in between. This CDR3 is 15 amino acids long.

V and J are TRBV6-4 and TRBJ2-1, with D perhaps given as TRBD1 or TRBD2 (5 bases each). Trimming shortened V by 4 bases and J by 0 bases, and 13 bases separated the two germline ends. Germline V gene data show CDR1 as MRHNA and CDR2 as SNTAGT. This CDR3 is 16 amino acids long. The CDR3 DNA follows: TGTGCCAGCAGTGGCCTTTCAGGGAGCTCCTACAATGAGCAGTTCTTC. It encodes CASSGLSGSSYNEQFF.

The table lists this clonotype with a few counts. This chain uses TRBV5-1 with TRBJ2-7; D is possibly TRBD2 (6 bases). This CDR3 is built from 14 residues. Germline V lookup: CDR1 SGHRS, CDR2 YFSETQ. Deletions cut 0 bases from V and 3 bases from J, with 10 bases between. The CDR3 DNA sequence: TGCGCCAGCAGCTTGGCCGAGCGGGTCTACGAGCAGTACTTC. Translating it yields CASSLAERVYEQYF.

This chain uses TRBV19 with TRBJ2-5; a weak D match, TRBD1 (6 bases). The germline CDR1 and CDR2 sequences are LNHDA and SQIVND (reference sequence). The CDR3 spans 13 residues. The V and J ends lost 4 bases and 4 bases respectively, with 10 bases between them. The CDR3 spells CASSKTRGETQYF. The DNA of the CDR3 is TGTGCCAGTAGTAAGACCAGGGGAGAGACCCAGTACTTC.

The rearrangement joins TRBV6-6 to TRBJ2-3; 11 bases line up with TRBD2. Per the germline V gene, CDR1 is MNHNY and CDR2 is SVGAGI (reference sequence). With V trimmed by 0 bases and J by 0 bases, 2 bases remained unmatched. CDR3 length equals 17 residues. DNA for the CDR3: TGTGCCAGCAGTTACTCGGGACTAGCGGCTAGCACAGATACGCAGTATTTT. Amino acids: CASSYSGLAASTDTQYF.

This clonotype has just a few counts. The J gene is TRBJ1-1, the V gene TRBV7-2; no reliable D call. Germline V gives CDR1 SGHTA, CDR2 FQGNSA. The CDR3 extends over 13 amino acids. The V and J ends lost 4 bases and 5 bases respectively, with 11 bases between them. CDR3 nucleotides: TGTGCCAGCAGCTGGGTAGGCGGTACTGAAGCTTTCTTT. Protein: CASSWVGGTEAFF.

The J gene is TRBJ2-7, the V gene TRBV5-1; D may match TRBD1 or TRBD2 (5 bases each). This CDR3 spans 12 amino acids. Germline V gene data show CDR1 as SGHRS and CDR2 as YFSETQ. The V end was cut by 6 bases, the J end by 5 bases, with 12 bases between. CDR3 protein: CASKGRMNEQYF. The CDR3 DNA reads TGCGCCAGCAAGGGGAGAATGAACGAGCAGTACTTC.

The chain employs TRBV5-1 and TRBJ2-2; D is unresolved. The CDR3 covers 15 residues. Germline values: CDR1 SGHRS, CDR2 YFSETQ. V gave up 4 bases and J gave up 6 bases, with 16 bases separating them. The CDR3 spells CASSDILASPGELFF. CDR3 coding DNA: TGCGCCAGCAGCGACATCTTGGCATCTCCCGGGGAGCTGTTTTTT.

This clonotype was picked up a small number of times. The chain employs TRBV6-5 and TRBJ2-7; D remains unclear. The length of the CDR3 is 13 residues. V lost 0 bases, J lost 4 bases, and 7 bases lay in between. Germline V gene sequence: CDR1 MNHEY, CDR2 SVGAGI. The CDR3 region has the DNA TGTGCCAGCAGTTACTCCAGGAATTACGAGCAGTACTTC. As protein: CASSYSRNYEQYF.

By frequency in the sample, this clonotype is medium-sized (0.01 to 0.1%). V gene TRBV18 combines with J gene TRBJ2-7, with D perhaps matching TRBD1 or TRBD2 (5 bases each). Germline values: CDR1 KGHSH, CDR2 LQKENI. The V end lost 0 bases, the J end lost 4 bases, and 16 bases lay between the germline ends. CDR3 length: 16 residues. The CDR3 DNA sequence: TGTGCCAGCTCACCACCAGGGACGGATGTCCTGTACGAGCAGTACTTC. As protein: CASSPPGTDVLYEQYF. Full variable domain (outside the CDR3, taken from reference TRBV18 and TRBJ2-7): NAGVMQNPRHLVRRRGQEARLRCSPMKGHSHVYWYRQLPEEGLKFMVYLQKENIIDESGMPKERFSAEFPKEGPSILRIQQVVRGDSAAYFCASSPPGTDVLYEQYFGPGTRLTVT.

V usage is TRBV4-1 and J usage is TRBJ1-2; 11 nucleotides line up with TRBD1. The CDR3 is 15 amino acids. Per germline, CDR1 MGHRA and CDR2 YSYEKL. The V segment lost 1 base and the J segment 4 bases; nucleotides outside the gene matches: 2. The CDR3 nucleotides are TGCGCCAGCAGCCAAGGCGGGACAGGGGGCTATGGCTACACCTTC. Protein sequence: CASSQGGTGGYGYTF.

By proportion, this clonotype is medium-sized. The chain links TRBV19 to TRBJ2-1; the D gene is possibly TRBD1 (6 bases). Germline loops: CDR1 LNHDA, CDR2 SQIVND (reference sequence). CDR3 length equals 14 residues. Trimming removed 4 bases at V and 3 bases at J, with 10 bases between. The DNA of the CDR3 is TGTGCCAGTAGTAAAGGGGGTGACTACAATGAGCAGTTCTTC. Its protein is CASSKGGDYNEQFF.